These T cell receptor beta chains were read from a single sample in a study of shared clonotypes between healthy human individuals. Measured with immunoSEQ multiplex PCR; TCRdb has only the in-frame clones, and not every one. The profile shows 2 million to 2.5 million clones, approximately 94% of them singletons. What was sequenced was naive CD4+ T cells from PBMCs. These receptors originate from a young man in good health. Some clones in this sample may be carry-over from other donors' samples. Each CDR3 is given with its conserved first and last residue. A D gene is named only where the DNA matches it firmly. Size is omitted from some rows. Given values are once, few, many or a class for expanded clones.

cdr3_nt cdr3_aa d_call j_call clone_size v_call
TGTGCCAGCAGTTTGGAGAACGACAGCTCCTACGAGCAGTACTTC CASSLENDSSYEQYF - TRBJ2-7 - TRBV28
TGTGCCAGCAGTGACGTGGACAGGGGCTCCTACAATGAGCAGTTCTTC CASSDVDRGSYNEQFF TRBD1 TRBJ2-1 - TRBV2
TGTGCCAGCAGCCAGCCCCCAGGGCGGATGAACACTGAAGCTTTCTTT CASSQPPGRMNTEAFF - TRBJ1-1 - TRBV14
TGTGCCAGCAGCCCAGGGTGGGGGGAGACCCAGTACTTC CASSPGWGETQYF - TRBJ2-5 - TRBV7-3
TGTGCCAGAAGCCCTATGACAGCTTTCTTT CARSPMTAFF - TRBJ1-1 - TRBV7-5
TGTGCCAGCATACCACAGGGGGCGGGCCACTCCTACAATGAGCAGTTCTTC CASIPQGAGHSYNEQFF TRBD1 TRBJ2-1 - TRBV11-2
TGTGCCAGCAGCCCCTCAGGGGGGATCTCTGGAAACACCATATATTTT CASSPSGGISGNTIYF TRBD1 TRBJ1-3 - TRBV5-4
TGTGCCAGCAGCTTTTGGGCAGGTCAAGAGACCCAGTACTTC CASSFWAGQETQYF - TRBJ2-5 - TRBV11-2
TGTGCCAGTAGTATAGGACTCACCGGGGAGCTGTTTTTT CASSIGLTGELFF - TRBJ2-2 - TRBV19
TGTGCCGATAACAGGGGGTCCCCTCTCGGGGGCTACACCTTC CADNRGSPLGGYTF TRBD1 TRBJ1-2 - TRBV6-5
TGTGCCAGCTCCCATGGCGGAGGAAACACCATATATTTT CASSHGGGNTIYF - TRBJ1-3 - TRBV18
TGTGCCAGCAGCTCGGGCGGGAGCGTCATCTACAATGAGCAGTTCTTC CASSSGGSVIYNEQFF TRBD2 TRBJ2-1 - TRBV7-3
TGCGCCAGCAGCCACCCAACCAGGGACCGCGGGCAGTTCTTC CASSHPTRDRGQFF - TRBJ2-1 - TRBV4-1
TGTGCCAGCAGTCCAGGGGCGGGCTATGGCTACACCTTC CASSPGAGYGYTF - TRBJ1-2 - TRBV27
TGCGCCAGCAGCTTCACTCTGACAGGGGCCGACTATGGCTACACCTTC CASSFTLTGADYGYTF TRBD1 TRBJ1-2 once TRBV5-1
TGTGCCAGTATTAAAGGAGGGGATAACTATGGCTACACCTTC CASIKGGDNYGYTF - TRBJ1-2 - TRBV28